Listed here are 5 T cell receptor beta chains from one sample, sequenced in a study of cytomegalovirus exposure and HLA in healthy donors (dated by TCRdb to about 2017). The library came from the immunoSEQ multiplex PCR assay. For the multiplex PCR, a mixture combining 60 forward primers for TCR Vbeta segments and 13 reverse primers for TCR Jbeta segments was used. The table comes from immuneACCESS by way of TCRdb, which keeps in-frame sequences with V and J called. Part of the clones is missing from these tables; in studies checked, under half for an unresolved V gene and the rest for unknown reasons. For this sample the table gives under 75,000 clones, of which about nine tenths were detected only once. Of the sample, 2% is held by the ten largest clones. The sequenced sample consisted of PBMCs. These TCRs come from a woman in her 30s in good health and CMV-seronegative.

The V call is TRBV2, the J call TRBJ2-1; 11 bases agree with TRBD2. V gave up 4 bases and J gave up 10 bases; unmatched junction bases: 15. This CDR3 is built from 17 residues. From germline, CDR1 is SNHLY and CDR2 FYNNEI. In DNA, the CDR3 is TGTGCCAGCAGTGGCGGTAGCGGGAGGGCCGGGGGTTTGGAGCAGTTCTTC. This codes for CASSGGSGRAGGLEQFF. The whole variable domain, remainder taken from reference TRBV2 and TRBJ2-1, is EPEVTQTPSHQVTQMGQEVILRCVPISNHLYFYWYRQILGQKVEFLVSFYNNEISEKSEIFDDQFSVERPDGSNFTLKIRSTKLEDSAMYFCASSGGSGRAGGLEQFFGPGTRLTVL.

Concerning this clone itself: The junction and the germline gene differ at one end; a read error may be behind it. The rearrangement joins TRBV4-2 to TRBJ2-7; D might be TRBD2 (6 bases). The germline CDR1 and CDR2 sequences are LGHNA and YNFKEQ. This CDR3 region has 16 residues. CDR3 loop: CASSKDPPGESYEQYF. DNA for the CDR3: TGTGCCAGCAGCAAAGACCCCCCGGGAGAGTCCTACGAGCAGTACTTC.

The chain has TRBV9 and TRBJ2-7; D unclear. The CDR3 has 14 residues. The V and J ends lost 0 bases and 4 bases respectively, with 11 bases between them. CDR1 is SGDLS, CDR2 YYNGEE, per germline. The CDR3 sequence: CASSVETHSYEQYF. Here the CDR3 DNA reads TGTGCCAGCAGCGTAGAAACTCATAGTTACGAGCAGTACTTC.

The CDR3 loop is CASLGEGGPYNEQFF. The CDR3, as DNA: TGCGCCAGCCTCGGGGAGGGAGGGCCTTACAATGAGCAGTTCTTC. The V call is TRBV5-1, the J call TRBJ2-1; 7 bases fit TRBD2. From germline, CDR1 is SGHRS and CDR2 YFSETQ. V dropped 7 bases and J dropped 4; count of bases not matched to a gene: 11. CDR3 size: 15 residues.

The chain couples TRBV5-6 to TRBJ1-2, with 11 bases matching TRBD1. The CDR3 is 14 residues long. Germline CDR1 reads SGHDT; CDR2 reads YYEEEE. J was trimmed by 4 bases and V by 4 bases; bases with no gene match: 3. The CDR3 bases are TGTGCCAGCAGCCGGGGGACAGGGGGCTATGGCTACACCTTC. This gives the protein CASSRGTGGYGYTF.